These 5 T cell receptor beta chains share one sample of origin, sequenced in a study of control samples from healthy donors and cancer patients. Sequenced by immunoSEQ multiplex PCR; TCRdb stores in-frame clones only, minus some. The table lists 95,000 to 100,000 clones, more than 75% of them singletons. The specimen sequenced was blood. All receptors derive from a man in his 60s in good health.

The V gene is TRBV11-2, the J gene TRBJ2-2; tentative D call: TRBD2 (5 bases). The CDR3 is 15 residues long. V lost 5 bases and J 4 bases, leaving 14 bases between the germline ends. The germline V gene has CDR1 SGHAT and CDR2 FQNNGV. The CDR3 is CASSPDGEGTGELFF. In nucleotides, the CDR3 is TGTGCCAGCAGCCCAGACGGGGAAGGCACCGGGGAGCTGTTTTTT.

The chain combines TRBV2 with TRBJ2-3, with 11 bases aligning to TRBD2. Germline loops: CDR1 SNHLY, CDR2 FYNNEI. With 9 bases clipped from V and 5 bases from J, the junction kept 10 bases outside the gene matches. CDR3 size: 15 residues. CDR3 coding DNA: TGTGCCAGACTCCTAGCGGGAGGTCTTGAAGATACGCAGTATTTT. Protein: CARLLAGGLEDTQYF.

This chain uses TRBV11-2 with TRBJ1-1, with D tentatively TRBD1 (5 bases). V was pared by 5 bases and J by 4 bases, with 11 bases between. In germline, CDR1 is SGHAT, CDR2 FQNNGV. The CDR3 totals 13 residues. The CDR3 protein is CASSPTRGTEAFF. The CDR3 DNA follows: TGTGCCAGCAGCCCAACAAGGGGCACTGAAGCTTTCTTT.

The chain recombines TRBV5-1 with TRBJ2-3; possible D gene TRBD2, 5 bases. Germline CDR1 SGHRS, CDR2 YFSETQ. V was shortened by 7 bases and J by 3 bases, with 15 bases between the two germline ends. The CDR3 sequence is 14 residues long. CDR3 DNA: TGCGCCAGCGCCCCTTGGACTTTTACAGATACGCAGTATTTT. It is translated as CASAPWTFTDTQYF.

The V call is TRBV6-1, the J call TRBJ2-7, with a weak D call TRBD1 (7 bases). The CDR3 extends over 14 amino acids. The V end was cut by 2 bases, the J end by 5 bases, with 13 bases between. Germline V gene lookup returns CDR1 MNHNS and CDR2 SASEGT. CDR3 residues: CASSERARGDEQYF. In DNA, the CDR3 is TGTGCCAGCAGTGAAAGGGCCAGGGGGGACGAGCAGTACTTC.